A single sample gave rise to the 29 T cell receptor beta chains below, sequenced in a study of identical twins. TCRdb fed the 5' RACE reads into MiXCR, producing one record per CDR3 protein. This table holds about 240,000 distinct CDR3 sequences, about 7.5% found once. Separately, the same data were catalogued under a study of yellow fever vaccine responses in identical twins.

The sample consisted of CD8+ T cells sorted from blood. The receptors shown here come from a woman aged 18-29 years in good health.

This clonotype came up many times. V is TRBV6-2 or TRBV6-3 and J is TRBJ1-1; a possible D gene is TRBD1 (6 bases). The V end lost 0 bases, the J end lost 1 base, and 9 bases lay between the germline ends. The germline V gene has CDR1 MNHEY and CDR2 SVGEGT. There are 15 residues in the CDR3. The CDR3 DNA reads TGTGCCAGCAGTTACTCTGACAGGCCGAACACTGAAGCTTTCTTT. Its translation is CASSYSDRPNTEAFF.

This clonotype was observed a few times. This chain uses TRBV27 with TRBJ2-1; no clear D gene. CDR1 is MNHEY and CDR2 is SMNVEV in the germline V gene (reference sequence). There are 15 residues in the CDR3. Trimming shortened V by 2 bases and J by 0 bases, and 8 bases separated the two germline ends. The chain's CDR3 is CASSLAASSYNEQFF. CDR3 in DNA: TGTGCCAGCAGTTTAGCTGCGAGCTCCTACAATGAGCAGTTCTTC.

This clonotype was seen only a few times. The chain couples TRBV5-5 to TRBJ2-1, with D unclear. The CDR3 is 15 residues long. Trimming took 0 bases from V and 2 from J, leaving 9 bases between them. The germline V gene encodes CDR1 SGHKS and CDR2 YYEKEE (reference sequence). CDR3 protein: CASSLALGPYNEQFF. The CDR3 DNA reads TGTGCCAGCAGCTTGGCTCTAGGCCCCTACAATGAGCAGTTCTTC.

This clonotype was counted ten times or more. The chain combines TRBV5-1 with TRBJ1-1; 8 positions agree with TRBD1. Germline V CDR1 and CDR2: SGHRS, YFSETQ. V lost 4 bases to trimming and J lost 7 bases; unmatched junction nucleotides: 12. The CDR3 spans 15 residues. CDR3 nucleotide sequence: TGCGCCAGCAGCCTATGGACGGACAGGGCAAATGAAGCTTTCTTT. Translation: CASSLWTDRANEAFF.

This sequence joins TRBV27 and TRBJ1-2; TRBD1 might be the D (5 bases). The CDR3 spans 14 residues. Looked up from germline, CDR1 is MNHEY and CDR2 is SMNVEV (reference sequence). V was trimmed by 3 bases and J by 4 bases, leaving 12 bases between them. CDR3 region: CASSFGGGVYGYTF. The CDR3 nucleotides read TGTGCCAGCAGTTTTGGGGGAGGAGTCTATGGCTACACCTTC.

This clonotype was seen a few times. This chain links TRBV27 with TRBJ2-7; 11 nucleotides agree with TRBD2. V lost 5 bases and J lost 1; bases outside the gene matches: 7. This CDR3 has 16 amino acids. Germline CDR1 is MNHEY and CDR2 is SMNVEV (reference sequence). CDR3 region: CASSASGTSGSYEQYV. Written as DNA, the CDR3 is TGTGCCAGCAGTGCGTCCGGGACTAGCGGATCCTACGAGCAGTACGTC.

This clonotype was seen only a few times. The chain employs TRBV7-9 and TRBJ2-3; maybe TRBD2 (6 bases). The CDR3 has 15 amino acids. Germline values: CDR1 SEHNR, CDR2 FQNEAQ (reference sequence). Between the trimmed V and J ends, which lost 0 bases and 2 bases, there was a span of 9 bases. CDR3: CASSLAWDSTDTQYF. DNA of the CDR3: TGTGCCAGCAGCTTAGCCTGGGACTCCACAGATACGCAGTATTTT.

The CDR3 coding sequence is TGTGCCAGCAGCGCAGGGTTCGGGAATGAGCAGTTCTTC. As protein: CASSAGFGNEQFF. The V gene is TRBV9, the J gene TRBJ2-1; possible D gene TRBD1, 5 bases. Germline CDR1 is SGDLS and CDR2 is YYNGEE. The CDR3 is made up of 13 amino acids. V lost 3 bases and J 7 bases, leaving 11 bases between the germline ends. Full variable domain (outside the CDR3, taken from reference TRBV9 and TRBJ2-1): DSGVTQTPKHLITATGQRVTLRCSPRSGDLSVYWYQQSLDQGLQFLIQYYNGEERAKGNILERFSAQQFPDLHSELNLSSLELGDSALYFCASSAGFGNEQFFGPGTRLTVL.

This clonotype was counted a few times. The chain uses TRBV28 and TRBJ1-6, with D perhaps matching TRBD1 (6 bases). Between the trimmed V and J ends, which lost 3 bases and 7 bases, there was a span of 13 bases. Germline V lookup: CDR1 MDHEN, CDR2 SYDVKM. The CDR3 spans 15 residues. The CDR3 DNA follows: TGTGCCAGCAGTTTTCCGAGGGGGGGAAATTCACCCCTCCACTTT. As protein: CASSFPRGGNSPLHF.

This clonotype showed up many times. The V gene is TRBV3-1, the J gene TRBJ2-1; D might be TRBD2 (6 bases). The V end was cut by 0 bases, the J end by 0 bases, with 12 bases between. The germline gives CDR1 LGHDT, CDR2 YNNKEL (reference sequence). This CDR3 region has 17 residues. In nucleotides, the CDR3 is TGTGCCAGCAGCCAAGATAGGCGGGGAAGCTCCTACAATGAGCAGTTCTTC. Translated: CASSQDRRGSSYNEQFF.

This clonotype was seen at least ten times. V is TRBV12-3 or TRBV12-4 and J is TRBJ2-1; 8 nucleotides agree with TRBD2. The CDR3 length is 15 residues. Losses at the gene ends were 2 bases for V and 3 bases for J; bases not matched to a gene: 3. The CDR3 sequence is CASSLSGGRYNEQFF. Here the CDR3 DNA reads TGTGCCAGCAGTTTAAGCGGGGGCCGCTACAATGAGCAGTTCTTC.

This clonotype appeared a few times. The chain employs TRBV6-2 or TRBV6-3 and TRBJ2-1; 12 nucleotides align to TRBD2. This CDR3 region has 18 residues. The junction had 8 bases not matched to a gene; V was cut back by 2 bases and J by 3 bases. CDR1 and CDR2 from the germline V gene are MNHEY and SVGEGT. This CDR3 is CASSYLGLAGLYYNEQFF. The DNA for the CDR3 is TGTGCCAGCAGTTACCTCGGACTAGCGGGACTCTACTACAATGAGCAGTTCTTC.

The chain joins TRBV4-1 to TRBJ2-7, with D unclear. The CDR3 is 15 residues long. Germline V gives CDR1 MGHRA, CDR2 YSYEKL. The ends were cut back, 1 base at V and 6 bases at J, with 16 bases in the middle. Written as DNA, the CDR3 is TGCGCCAGCAGCCAAGGAGTGAACAGAGGCGGCGAGCAGTACTTC. Its protein is CASSQGVNRGGEQYF.

Many counts were recorded for this clonotype. The J gene is TRBJ2-1, the V gene TRBV5-6; no clear D gene. V was shortened by 2 bases and J by 0 bases, with 6 bases between the two germline ends. There are 14 residues in the CDR3. Germline assignment: CDR1 SGHDT and CDR2 YYEEEE. Here the CDR3 reads CASSFSGSYNEQFF. The DNA of the CDR3 is TGTGCCAGCAGCTTCTCTGGCTCCTACAATGAGCAGTTCTTC.

This clonotype turned up a few times. J is TRBJ2-1 and V is TRBV29-1; either TRBD1 or TRBD2 may supply D (5 bases each). Germline CDR1 reads SQVTM; CDR2 reads ANQGSEA. Trimming removed 7 bases at V and 0 bases at J, with 13 bases between. The CDR3 extends over 14 amino acids. This CDR3 reads CSGYGTDSYNEQFF. The CDR3 DNA is TGCAGCGGGTACGGGACGGACTCCTACAATGAGCAGTTCTTC.

V gene TRBV29-1 combines with J gene TRBJ2-2, with 7 nucleotides matching TRBD2. The CDR3 is 13 amino acids. Germline trimming cut 3 bases from V and 6 bases from J; bases unmatched to any gene: 4. The V gene's germline CDR1 is SQVTM and CDR2 ANQGSEA. The CDR3 nucleotides are TGCAGCGTTGATCAGCGGGGCGCCGGGGAGCTGTTTTTT. It is translated as CSVDQRGAGELFF.

The V call is TRBV4-1, the J call TRBJ2-5; D is unresolved. The germline CDR1 and CDR2 sequences are MGHRA and YSYEKL. V lost 6 bases to trimming and J lost 1 base, with 21 bases between them. The CDR3 is 17 amino acids. The CDR3 sequence: CASRDLVSGRGQETQYF. The CDR3 DNA reads as TGCGCCAGCAGAGACCTAGTGAGTGGCCGTGGCCAAGAGACCCAGTACTTC.

This clonotype was seen a few times. The rearrangement joins TRBV5-5 to TRBJ2-5, with TRBD2 matching 12 bases. With V trimmed by 4 bases and J by 5 bases, 12 bases remained unmatched. There are 17 residues in the CDR3. Germline assignment: CDR1 SGHKS and CDR2 YYEKEE (reference sequence). In DNA, the CDR3 is TGTGCCAGCAGCCTCTGGCTAGCGGGAGGGCCGTGGGAGACCCAGTACTTC. Translating it yields CASSLWLAGGPWETQYF.

This clonotype was seen a handful of times. This chain links TRBV20-1 with TRBJ2-1; TRBD2 matches at 8 bases. Germline V gene data show CDR1 as DFQATT and CDR2 as SNEGSKA (reference sequence). After removal of 3 bases from V and 4 bases from J, the junction contained 8 bases not matched to a gene. The CDR3 contains 15 residues. CDR3: CSASELSGIYNEQFF. As DNA, the CDR3 is TGCAGTGCTAGTGAGCTTAGCGGGATATACAATGAGCAGTTCTTC.

This clonotype appeared a few times. The chain employs TRBV11-1 and TRBJ2-1, with 10 bases identical to TRBD2. Germline CDR1 is SGHAT and CDR2 is FQDESV (reference sequence). J lost 2 bases, V lost 6 bases, and 13 bases had no gene match. The CDR3 is 18 amino acids. CDR3: CASRKNDVLAGPYNEQFF. CDR3 coding DNA: TGTGCCAGCAGAAAAAACGATGTACTAGCGGGACCCTACAATGAGCAGTTCTTC.

This chain uses TRBV7-9 with TRBJ2-3, with D tentatively TRBD1 or TRBD2 (5 bases each). V lost 5 bases to trimming and J lost 4 bases, with 16 bases between them. Germline CDR1 reads SEHNR; CDR2 reads FQNEAQ (reference sequence). The CDR3 length is 15 residues. In DNA form, the CDR3 reads TGTGCCAGCAGCCCCGCTAACGGGGCAGCAGATACGCAGTATTTT. Translation: CASSPANGAADTQYF.

This clonotype was found many times. The CDR3 loop reads CASSRTSGNTGELFF. DNA for the CDR3: TGTGCCAGCAGTAGGACTAGCGGGAACACCGGGGAGCTGTTTTTT. The chain carries TRBV6-4 and TRBJ2-2; 10 bases line up with TRBD2. V shed 5 bases, J shed 1 base, and the junction held 1 base outside the gene matches. CDR1 and CDR2 from the germline V gene are MRHNA and SNTAGT. There are 15 residues in the CDR3.

The CDR3 DNA reads as TGCAGTGCTCCAGGACTGGTCTCCTACAATGAGCAGTTCTTC. Its translation: CSAPGLVSYNEQFF. The V gene is TRBV20-1, the J gene TRBJ2-1, with D possibly TRBD2 on 5 matching bases. The germline gives CDR1 DFQATT, CDR2 SNEGSKA (reference sequence). The ends were cut back, 5 bases at V and 0 bases at J, with 11 bases in the middle. There are 14 residues in the CDR3.

Only a few counts were recorded for this clonotype. The rearrangement joins TRBV20-1 to TRBJ1-1, with D unclear. The CDR3 covers 11 residues. The germline CDR1 and CDR2 sequences are DFQATT and SNEGSKA (reference sequence). V shed 3 bases and J shed 7 bases, with 9 bases lying between them. CDR3 amino acids: CSASPGFEAFF. DNA for the CDR3: TGCAGTGCTAGTCCCGGGTTTGAAGCTTTCTTT.

The sample holds many counts of this clonotype. The V and J genes are TRBV4-1 and TRBJ1-1; D ambiguous. Germline-derived CDR1 and CDR2 are MGHRA and YSYEKL. The CDR3 is 11 amino acids. V was pared by 1 base and J by 8 bases, with 5 bases between. CDR3 coding DNA: TGCGCCAGCAGCCAAGGTGCCGAAGCTTTCTTT. Residues: CASSQGAEAFF.

This clonotype was found many times. This sequence joins TRBV14 and TRBJ2-5; 10 bases are a match to TRBD2. Unmatched junction bases numbered 4, after V lost 2 bases and J lost 1 base. The V gene's germline CDR1 is SGHDN and CDR2 FVKESK. This CDR3 is 16 amino acids long. The CDR3, as DNA: TGTGCCAGCAGCCAAATAGCGGGAGGTATCCAAGAGACCCAGTACTTC. Residues: CASSQIAGGIQETQYF.

The chain joins TRBV6-5 to TRBJ2-7; 10 positions match TRBD1. This CDR3 has 14 residues. From germline, CDR1 is MNHEY and CDR2 SVGAGI. Losses at the gene ends were 4 bases for V and 3 bases for J; bases not matched to a gene: 3. CDR3 sequence: CASSLTGGGYEQYF. CDR3 coding DNA: TGTGCCAGCAGTTTGACAGGGGGCGGCTACGAGCAGTACTTC.

A word on this clonotype: This sequence may be a read error, since a much larger clone differs from it by one base. The V gene is TRBV2, the J gene TRBJ2-1; 9 nucleotides agree with TRBD2. This CDR3 has 15 amino acids. In germline, CDR1 is SNHLY, CDR2 FYNNEI. V gave up 3 bases and J gave up 4 bases; unmatched junction bases: 4. The DNA of the CDR3 is TGTGCCAGCAGTGAGAGCGGGGGGACATACAATGAGCAGTTCTTC. It codes for CASSESGGTYNEQFF.

This clonotype has a count of ten or more. The V gene is TRBV4-1, the J gene TRBJ2-2; no clear D gene. Trimming stripped 2 bases from V and 7 bases from J, with 11 bases between. The CDR3 spans 14 residues. Germline CDR1 MGHRA, CDR2 YSYEKL. This CDR3 is CASSQLSGGGELFF. Written as DNA, the CDR3 is TGCGCCAGCAGCCAATTGTCTGGCGGCGGGGAGCTGTTTTTT.